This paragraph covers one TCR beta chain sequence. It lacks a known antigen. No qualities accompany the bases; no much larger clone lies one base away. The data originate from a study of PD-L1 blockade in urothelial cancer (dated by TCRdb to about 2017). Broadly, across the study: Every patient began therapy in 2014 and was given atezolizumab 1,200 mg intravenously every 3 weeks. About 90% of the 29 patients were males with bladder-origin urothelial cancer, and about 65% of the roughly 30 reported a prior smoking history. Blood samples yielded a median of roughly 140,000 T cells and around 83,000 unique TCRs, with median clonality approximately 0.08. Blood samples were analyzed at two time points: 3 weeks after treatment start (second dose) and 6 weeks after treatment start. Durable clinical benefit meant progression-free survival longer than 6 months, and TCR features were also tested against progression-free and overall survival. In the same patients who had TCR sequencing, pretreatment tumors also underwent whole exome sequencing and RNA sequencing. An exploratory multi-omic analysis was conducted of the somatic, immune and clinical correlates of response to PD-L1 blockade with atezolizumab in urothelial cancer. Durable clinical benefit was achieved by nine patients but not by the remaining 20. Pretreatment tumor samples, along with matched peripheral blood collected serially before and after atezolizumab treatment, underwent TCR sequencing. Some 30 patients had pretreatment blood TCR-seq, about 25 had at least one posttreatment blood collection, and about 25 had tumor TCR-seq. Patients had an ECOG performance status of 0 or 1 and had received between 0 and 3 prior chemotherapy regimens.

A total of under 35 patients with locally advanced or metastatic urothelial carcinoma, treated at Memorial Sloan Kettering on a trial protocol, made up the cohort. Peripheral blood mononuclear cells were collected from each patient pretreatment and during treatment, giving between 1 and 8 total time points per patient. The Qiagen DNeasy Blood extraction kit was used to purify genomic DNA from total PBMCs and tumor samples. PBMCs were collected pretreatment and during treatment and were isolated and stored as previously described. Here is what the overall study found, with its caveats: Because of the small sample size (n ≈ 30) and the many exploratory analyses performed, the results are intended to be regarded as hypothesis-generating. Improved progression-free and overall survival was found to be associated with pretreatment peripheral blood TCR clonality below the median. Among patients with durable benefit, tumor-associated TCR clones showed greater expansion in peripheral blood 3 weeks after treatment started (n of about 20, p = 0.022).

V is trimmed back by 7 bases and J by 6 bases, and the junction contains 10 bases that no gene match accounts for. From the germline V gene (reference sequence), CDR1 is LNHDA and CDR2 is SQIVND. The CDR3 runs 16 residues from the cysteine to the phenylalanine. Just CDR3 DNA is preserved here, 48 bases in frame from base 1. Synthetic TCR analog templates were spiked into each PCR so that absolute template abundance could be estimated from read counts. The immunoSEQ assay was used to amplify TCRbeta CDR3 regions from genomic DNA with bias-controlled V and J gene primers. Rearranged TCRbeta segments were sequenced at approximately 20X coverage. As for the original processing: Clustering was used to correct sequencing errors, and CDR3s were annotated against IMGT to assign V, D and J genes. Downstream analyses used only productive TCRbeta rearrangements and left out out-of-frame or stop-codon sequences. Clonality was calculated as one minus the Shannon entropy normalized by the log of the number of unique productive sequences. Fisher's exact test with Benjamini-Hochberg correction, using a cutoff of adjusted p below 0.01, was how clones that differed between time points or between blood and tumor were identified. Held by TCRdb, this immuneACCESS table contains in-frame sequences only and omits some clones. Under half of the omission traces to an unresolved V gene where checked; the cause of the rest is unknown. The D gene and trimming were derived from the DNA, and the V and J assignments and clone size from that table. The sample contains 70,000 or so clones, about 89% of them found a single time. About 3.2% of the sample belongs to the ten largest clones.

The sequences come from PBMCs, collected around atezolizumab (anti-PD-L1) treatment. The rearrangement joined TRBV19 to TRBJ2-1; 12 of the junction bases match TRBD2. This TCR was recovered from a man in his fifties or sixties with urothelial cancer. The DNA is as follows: TGTGCCAGTACCACTCTAGCGGGAGGGCAGGGCAATGAGCAGTTCTTC. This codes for CASTTLAGGQGNEQFF.